This T cell receptor beta chain was sequenced during a study of PD-1 blockade in mismatch repair-deficient tumors. Study-wide background: Patients had approximately 11 mismatch repair-deficient cancer types and were previously treated and progressing.

Overall study results and limits: Rapid post-treatment expansion, then contraction, generally preceding radiologic response, marked tumor-resident clones.

In this sample, this clone turned up once. Its antigen is unknown. TCRdb's table, derived via immunoSEQ multiplex PCR, lists solely in-frame clones and lacks some. The sample lists under 75,000 clones, approximately 89% occurring once. PCR or immunohistochemistry showed mismatch repair deficiency in every enrolled patient. TCRs were sequenced from a few patients responding to pembrolizumab. The sample in question was peripheral blood, obtained 52 weeks after starting pembrolizumab. The receptor's source is an adult with mismatch repair-deficient cancer.

CDR3 DNA sequence: TGTGCCAGCAGCCTTTCGGGAGGGACAGGGCCCTACAATGAGCAGTTCTTC. Translating it yields CASSLSGGTGPYNEQFF. The chain has TRBV2 and TRBJ2-1, with D perhaps matching TRBD1 (9 bases). From germline, CDR1 is SNHLY and CDR2 FYNNEI. V was pared by 6 bases and J by 2 bases, with 20 bases between. The CDR3 has 17 residues. Combining the CDR3 with reference TRBV2 and TRBJ2-1 gives the whole variable domain EPEVTQTPSHQVTQMGQEVILRCVPISNHLYFYWYRQILGQKVEFLVSFYNNEISEKSEIFDDQFSVERPDGSNFTLKIRSTKLEDSAMYFCASSLSGGTGPYNEQFFGPGTRLTVL.